This note documents a single T cell receptor beta chain sequence. Its antigen remains unknown. The record originates from a study of T cells in Graves' hyperthyroidism and ophthalmopathy. Study-wide points: Peripheral blood also featured most of the thyroid clonotypes expanded above 0.001. Ophthalmopathy, which appeared later, was predicted by the model a median 6.5 months before onset.

RNA transcripts gave rise to amplified TCR beta CDR3 regions. HTBI primers were used for first-round RT-PCR of the TCR CDR3. Each CDR3 protein gets one entry after TCRdb re-called the multiplex PCR reads with MiXCR. This sample yields about 290,000 distinct CDR3 sequences, of which about 13% are seen a single time; roughly 7.9% belongs to the top ten. In patients aged 18 to 65, hyperthyroidism was newly diagnosed, with duration under 2 months. The V gene's germline CDR1 is MNHGY and CDR2 SVAAGI. V dropped 2 bases and J dropped 4 bases, with 14 bases sitting between them. CDR3 length equals 15 residues.

The rearrangement uses TRBV6-9 and TRBJ1-1; a possible D gene is TRBD1 (5 bases). This receptor was obtained from a woman aged 40 to 49 with Graves' hyperthyroidism. The sequencing sample was made of blood. The CDR3 loop reads CASSYLGRGGTEAFF. In DNA, the CDR3 is TGTGCCAGCAGTTATCTAGGGCGGGGCGGCACTGAAGCTTTCTTT.